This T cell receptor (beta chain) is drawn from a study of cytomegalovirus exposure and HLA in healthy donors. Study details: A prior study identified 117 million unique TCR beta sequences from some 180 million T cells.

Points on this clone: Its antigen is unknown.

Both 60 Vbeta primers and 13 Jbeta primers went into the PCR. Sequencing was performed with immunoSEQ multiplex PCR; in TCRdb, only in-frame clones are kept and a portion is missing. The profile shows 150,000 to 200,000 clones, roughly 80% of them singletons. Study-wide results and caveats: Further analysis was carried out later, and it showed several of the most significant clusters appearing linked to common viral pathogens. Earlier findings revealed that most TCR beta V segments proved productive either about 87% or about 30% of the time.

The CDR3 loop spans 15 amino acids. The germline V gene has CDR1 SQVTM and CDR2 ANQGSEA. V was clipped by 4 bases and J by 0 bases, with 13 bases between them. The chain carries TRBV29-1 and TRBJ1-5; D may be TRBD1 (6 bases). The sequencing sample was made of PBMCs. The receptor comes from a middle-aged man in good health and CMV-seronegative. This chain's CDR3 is CSVGSGANSNQPQHF. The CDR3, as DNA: TGCAGCGTTGGTTCAGGGGCGAATAGCAATCAGCCCCAGCATTTT.